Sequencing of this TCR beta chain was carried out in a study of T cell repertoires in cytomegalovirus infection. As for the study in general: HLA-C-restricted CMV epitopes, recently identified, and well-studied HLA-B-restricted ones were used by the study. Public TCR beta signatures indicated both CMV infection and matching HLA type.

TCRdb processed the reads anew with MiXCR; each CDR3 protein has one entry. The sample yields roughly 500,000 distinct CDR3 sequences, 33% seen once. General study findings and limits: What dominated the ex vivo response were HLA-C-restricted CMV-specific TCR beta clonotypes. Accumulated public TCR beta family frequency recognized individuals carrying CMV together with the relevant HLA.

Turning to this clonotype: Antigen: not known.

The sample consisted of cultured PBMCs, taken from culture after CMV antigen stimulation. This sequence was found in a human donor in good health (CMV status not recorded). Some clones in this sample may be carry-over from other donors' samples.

The CDR3, as DNA: TGCGCCAGCAGCTTCGGAGGACTAGCTGGCAATGAGCAGTTCTTC. Translated, it gives CASSFGGLAGNEQFF. This rearrangement joins TRBV5-1 to TRBJ2-1; TRBD2 matches at 8 bases. The CDR3 length is 15 residues. V trimming: 2 bases; J trimming: 6 bases; junction bases outside the gene matches: 7. Germline V gene sequence: CDR1 SGHRS, CDR2 YFSETQ.